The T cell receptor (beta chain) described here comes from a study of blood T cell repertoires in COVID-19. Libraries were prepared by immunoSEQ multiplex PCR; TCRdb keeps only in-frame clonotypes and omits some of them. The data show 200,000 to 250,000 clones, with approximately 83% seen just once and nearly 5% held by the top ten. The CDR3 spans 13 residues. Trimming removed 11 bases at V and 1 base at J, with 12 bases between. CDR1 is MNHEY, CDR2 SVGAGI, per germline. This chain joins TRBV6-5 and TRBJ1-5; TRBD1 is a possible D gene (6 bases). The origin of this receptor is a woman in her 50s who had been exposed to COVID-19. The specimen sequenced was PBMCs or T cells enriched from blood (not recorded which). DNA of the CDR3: TGTGCCGCCGCAGGGGCGAGCAATCAGCCCCAGCATTTT. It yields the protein CAAAGASNQPQHF.